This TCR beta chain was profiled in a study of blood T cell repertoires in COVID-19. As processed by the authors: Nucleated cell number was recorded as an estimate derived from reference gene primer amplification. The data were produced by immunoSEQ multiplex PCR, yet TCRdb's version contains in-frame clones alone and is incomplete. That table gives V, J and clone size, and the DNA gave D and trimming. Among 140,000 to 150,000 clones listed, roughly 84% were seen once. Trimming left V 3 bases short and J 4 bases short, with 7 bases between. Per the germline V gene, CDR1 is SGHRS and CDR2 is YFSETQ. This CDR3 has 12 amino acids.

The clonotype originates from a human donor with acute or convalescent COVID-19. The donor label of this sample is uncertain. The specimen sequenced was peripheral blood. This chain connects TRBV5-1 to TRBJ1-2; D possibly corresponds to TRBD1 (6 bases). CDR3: CASSSQGYGYTF. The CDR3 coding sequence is TGCGCCAGCAGCTCACAGGGCTATGGCTACACCTTC.